The 18 T cell receptor beta chains given below trace back to one sample, sequenced in a study of beta chain features in type 1 diabetes (dated by TCRdb to about 2018). Library preparation used the immunoSEQ multiplex PCR assay. The entire amount of isolated RNA was reverse transcribed using the High Capacity cDNA Reverse Transcription Kit, so the sequenced TCRB transcripts were expressed ones. TCRdb obtained this table from immuneACCESS and retained in-frame rearrangements with V and J assigned. These tables miss some clones; where compared with another copy, unresolved V genes account for less than half of the shortfall, and the remainder is unexplained. This sample holds around 400,000 clones; roughly 16% were observed only once. The top ten clonotypes cover about 0.019% of the sample. Sequencing input: naive CD4+ T cells from blood. The sample's cell subset or site label is to be understood as: true naive CD4+ T cells. The receptors stem from a woman between 18 and 30 years old in good health.

This chain joins TRBV28 and TRBJ1-5; D is possibly TRBD1 (6 bases). The CDR3 is made up of 14 amino acids. Germline V gives CDR1 MDHEN, CDR2 SYDVKM. Trimming stripped 4 bases from V and 0 bases from J, with 7 bases between. CDR3 nucleotides: TGTGCCAGCAGTTCAGGGGCTAGCAATCAGCCCCAGCATTTT. It specifies CASSSGASNQPQHF.

The J gene is TRBJ2-2, the V gene TRBV9, with D maybe TRBD1 (6 bases). Germline CDR1 reads SGDLS; CDR2 reads YYNGEE. The CDR3 sequence is 15 residues long. The ends were cut back, 5 bases at V and 2 bases at J, with 13 bases in the middle. The CDR3 loop is CASRWDTTNTGELFF. In DNA, the CDR3 is TGTGCCAGCAGGTGGGACACAACTAACACCGGGGAGCTGTTTTTT.

The chain is built from TRBV15 and TRBJ2-7; 9 bases line up with TRBD1. The CDR3 consists of 18 residues. The V and J ends lost 0 bases and 4 bases, in that order; junction bases with no gene match: 13. CDR1 and CDR2 from the germline V gene are LNHNV and YYDKDF (reference sequence). The DNA for the CDR3 is TGTGCCACCAGCAGAGATACAGGGGGCGAAGTAGGGTTTTACGAGCAGTACTTC. Protein sequence: CATSRDTGGEVGFYEQYF. The whole variable domain, remainder taken from reference TRBV15 and TRBJ2-7, is DAMVIQNPRYQVTQFGKPVTLSCSQTLNHNVMYWYQQKSSQAPKLLFHYYDKDFNNEADTPDNFQSRRPNTSFCFLDIRSPGLGDTAMYLCATSRDTGGEVGFYEQYFGPGTRLTVT.

The chain joins TRBV28 to TRBJ1-4, with 8 bases matching TRBD1. Germline-derived CDR1 and CDR2 are MDHEN and SYDVKM. V was pared by 6 bases and J by 5 bases, with 11 bases of the junction left unmatched. The CDR3 has 16 residues. The CDR3, as DNA: TGTGCCAGCAGGTCAGGGGGCCTGGGGGGAAATGAAAAACTGTTTTTT. Its translation: CASRSGGLGGNEKLFF.

This clone was detected only a few times. This chain links TRBV18 with TRBJ2-5; D may be TRBD2 (7 bases). There are 15 residues in the CDR3. Germline V gives CDR1 KGHSH, CDR2 LQKENI. V dropped 1 base and J dropped 2 bases, with 11 bases sitting between them. In nucleotides, the CDR3 is TGTGCCAGCTCACCACTCAAGGGGGGGCAAGAGACCCAGTACTTC. Residues: CASSPLKGGQETQYF.

This chain links TRBV27 with TRBJ1-2; D perhaps matches TRBD1 (6 bases). The length of the CDR3 is 15 residues. Trimming removed 4 bases from V and 1 base from J, with 13 bases in between. From germline, CDR1 is MNHEY and CDR2 SMNVEV (reference sequence). The CDR3 sequence: CASSSTRTVNYGYTF. DNA of the CDR3: TGTGCCAGCAGTTCCACTCGGACAGTTAACTATGGCTACACCTTC.

The sample holds a few counts of this clone. This chain joins TRBV7-2 and TRBJ1-2; weak D call: TRBD1 (6 bases). V was trimmed by 2 bases and J by 3 bases, leaving 13 bases between them. The CDR3 extends over 15 amino acids. Germline lookup yields CDR1 SGHTA and CDR2 FQGNSA. DNA for the CDR3: TGTGCCAGCAGCTTATGGACAGATTTCTACTATGGCTACACCTTC. It is translated as CASSLWTDFYYGYTF.

The chain uses TRBV30 and TRBJ2-5; tentative D call: TRBD2 (5 bases). V was clipped by 0 bases and J by 3 bases, with 8 bases between them. The CDR3 has 13 residues. Germline values: CDR1 GTSNPN, CDR2 SVGIG (reference sequence). The CDR3: CAWSVLAEETQYF. CDR3 coding DNA: TGTGCCTGGAGTGTGCTAGCAGAAGAGACCCAGTACTTC.

The gene calls are TRBV10-3 and TRBJ2-1; D remains ambiguous. The V and J ends lost 4 bases and 0 bases respectively, with 16 bases between them. CDR1 and CDR2 from the germline V gene are ENHRY and SYGVKD. The CDR3 is made up of 17 amino acids. CDR3 DNA sequence: TGTGCCATCAGTGCCCCCGATCGTTTCAGCTCCTACAATGAGCAGTTCTTC. The encoded protein is CAISAPDRFSSYNEQFF.

This clone appeared a few times. The chain uses TRBV28 and TRBJ2-5; 10 bases map to TRBD2. V shed 6 bases and J 4 bases; nucleotides not matched to a gene: 5. CDR3 length: 14 amino acids. Germline V CDR1 and CDR2: MDHEN, SYDVKM. The CDR3 is CASRPSGSGETQYF. CDR3 DNA: TGTGCCAGCAGGCCTAGCGGGAGCGGAGAGACCCAGTACTTC.

The J gene is TRBJ2-1, the V gene TRBV18; TRBD2 matches 8 bases. V trimming: 4 bases; J trimming: 8 bases; junction bases outside the gene matches: 16. In germline, CDR1 is KGHSH, CDR2 LQKENI. The CDR3 runs 17 residues. The CDR3 region has the DNA TGTGCCAGCTCACTCTTTTATAGCGGGGTAACTGAGGATGAGCAGTTCTTC. The encoded protein is CASSLFYSGVTEDEQFF.

Worth noting for this clone: This sample includes further DNA sequences coding for the same CDR3. The chain recombines TRBV11-2 with TRBJ2-5, with 11 bases lining up with TRBD2. Per the germline V gene, CDR1 is SGHAT and CDR2 is FQNNGV. CDR3 length: 16 residues. With 5 bases clipped from V and 2 bases from J, the junction kept 7 bases outside the gene matches. The CDR3 is CASSPRLAGPQETQYF. In DNA, the CDR3 is TGTGCCAGCAGCCCGCGACTAGCGGGGCCTCAAGAGACCCAGTACTTC.

This chain uses TRBV2 with TRBJ2-1; 10 bases fit TRBD2. The CDR3 consists of 14 residues. Looked up from germline, CDR1 is SNHLY and CDR2 is FYNNEI. The V and J ends lost 7 bases and 9 bases, in that order; junction bases with no gene match: 9. The CDR3 loop is CASKGSSGSGEQFF. The CDR3 DNA reads TGTGCCAGCAAGGGGTCTAGCGGGAGCGGTGAGCAGTTCTTC.

This clone was seen only a few times. The genes are TRBV6-1 and TRBJ2-7, with 7 bases fitting TRBD2. This CDR3 comprises 15 residues. CDR1 and CDR2 (germline): MNHNS, SASEGT. V dropped 1 base and J dropped 2; count of bases not matched to a gene: 5. The CDR3 region has the DNA TGTGCCAGCAGTGAAGGTTCTAGCGGAACCTACGAGCAGTACTTC. This encodes CASSEGSSGTYEQYF.

In its sample, this clone was seen a few times. The chain carries TRBV29-1 and TRBJ1-1, with D uncertain. The CDR3 runs 10 residues. The germline V and J ends were trimmed by 5 bases and 3 bases, with 4 bases remaining between them. Germline V gene data show CDR1 as SQVTM and CDR2 as ANQGSEA. CDR3 in DNA: TGCAGCGTTCATCACACTGAAGCTTTCTTT. Its translation: CSVHHTEAFF.

The CDR3 bases are TGCACCAGCACGGATGGCTACACCTTC. This gives the protein CTSTDGYTF. The V call is TRBV1, the J call TRBJ1-2. TRBV1 is reported as a pseudogene. The CDR3 has 9 residues.

The table lists this clone with a few counts. The rearrangement joins TRBV29-1 to TRBJ2-3, with D maybe TRBD2 (7 bases). This CDR3 has 15 amino acids. The V end lost 4 bases, the J end lost 4 bases, and 18 bases lay between the germline ends. CDR1 and CDR2 from the germline V gene are SQVTM and ANQGSEA. The chain's CDR3 is CSVAGIRGGADTQYF. CDR3 nucleotide sequence: TGCAGCGTTGCAGGCATTAGGGGGGGGGCAGATACGCAGTATTTT.

This clone was recorded a few times. The genes are TRBV10-1 and TRBJ2-1; D is perhaps TRBD2 (6 bases). V was pared by 3 bases and J by 5 bases, with 14 bases between. The germline V gene has CDR1 WNHNN and CDR2 SYGVQD (reference sequence). The CDR3 runs to 15 residues. CDR3 DNA: TGCGCCAGCAGTGAAGGTACGGCGGGAAACAATGAGCAGTTCTTC. It codes for CASSEGTAGNNEQFF.